This T cell receptor (beta chain) came from a study of beta chain features in type 1 diabetes. The study, taken as a whole, reports: People with Type 1 diabetes carried modestly yet significantly shorter TCRB CDR3s in all four CD4+ subsets. Among type 1 diabetes patients, VDJ junctions had fewer insertions and more deletions. In comparison with healthy donors, patients had naive, central memory and Treg TCRB repertoires that appeared more similar.

Reverse transcribing all isolated RNA meant expressed TCRB transcripts were sequenced. Sequenced by immunoSEQ multiplex PCR; TCRdb stores in-frame clones only, minus some. This sample has 250,000 to 350,000 clones, with about 15% found just once. Stem cell-like memory, regulatory, central memory and naive CD4+ cells were sorted via CD45RO/CCR7/CD25/CD127/CD95/CD27. Sorted populations all exceeded 95% purity. Trimming left V 8 bases short and J 1 base short, with 6 bases between. The CDR3 has 11 amino acids. Per germline, CDR1 MNHNS and CDR2 SASEGT. On this clone itself: Its specificity is not known.

The chain couples TRBV6-1 to TRBJ2-7; D is uncertain. Sequenced sample: naive CD4+ T cells from blood. This TCR was sampled from a man younger than 35 with type 1 diabetes. The CDR3 DNA is TGTGCCAGCGGCAAGTCCTACGAGCAGTACTTC. The encoded protein is CASGKSYEQYF.